This T cell receptor beta chain was sequenced for a study of CD8+CD57+ T cells in acquired aplastic anemia. This clonotype was counted a few times. Germline CDR1 reads SQVTM; CDR2 reads ANQGSEA. The CDR3 is 11 residues long. Trimming stripped 6 bases from V and 5 bases from J, with 10 bases between. Genomic DNA acted as the template from which TCR beta VDJ combination and CDR3 sequence profiling were carried out. TCRdb used MiXCR to reprocess the reads, holding one entry per CDR3 protein. The sample has 62,000 or so distinct CDR3 sequences, approximately 50% seen once. V is TRBV29-1 and J is TRBJ2-5, with D perhaps matching TRBD1 (6 bases). This receptor was taken from a human donor in good health, serving as a control. Material: sorted CD4+, CD8+, or CD8+CD57+ T cells (not recorded which) from PBMCs. CDR3 region: CSVSRGETQYF. The CDR3 DNA sequence: TGCAGCGTGTCGAGGGGGGAGACCCAGTACTTC.